Listed here is a single T cell receptor beta chain. This entry comes from a study of blood T cell repertoires in COVID-19. The ends were cut back, 1 base at V and 4 bases at J, with 7 bases in the middle. The CDR3 runs 13 residues. In the authors' workflow: Estimation of nucleated cell counts was performed using reference gene primer amplification. The method was immunoSEQ multiplex PCR; TCRdb's version includes in-frame clones alone and lacks a portion of them. V, J and clone size reflect that table, while D and trimming were determined from the DNA. The sample lists roughly 39,000 clones, roughly 90% occurring once.

The gene calls are TRBV12-3 or TRBV12-4 and TRBJ1-1; no reliable D call. Sequencing input: peripheral blood. The TCR was taken from a human donor in a cohort sampled during active COVID-19. The CDR3 bases are TGTGCCAGCAGTTTAGACATCGTCACTGAAGCTTTCTTT. Its protein product is CASSLDIVTEAFF.